The text below deals with one T cell receptor beta chain. One end of the junction does not line up with germline, which may come from a read error. Participants, 18 to 89 years old, spanned approximately 25 US areas. These data are taken from a study of blood T cell repertoires in COVID-19. Study as a whole: The United States, Italy and Spain supplied acute and convalescent COVID-19 samples. T cells, B-cell-depleted T cells, or PBMCs supplied cDNA or gDNA.

This CDR3 is 12 amino acids long. Original handling: Amplified reference gene primers provided the basis for estimating nucleated cell counts. Data came from immunoSEQ multiplex PCR; TCRdb stores just in-frame clones and leaves some out. Clone size and the V and J calls come from that table; the DNA yielded D and trimming. This table holds 300,000 to 350,000 clones, 85% to 90% found once. V usage is TRBV12-3 or TRBV12-4 and J usage is TRBJ1-4; 9 bases fit TRBD1. Material for sequencing was PBMCs or T cells enriched from blood (not recorded which). This receptor was obtained from a woman aged 18-29 years with acute COVID-19. CDR3 nucleotides: TGTGCCAGCAGTACCGGGGACAGGGAGGTTCTTTTT. It yields the protein CASSTGDREVLF.